These 6 T cell receptor beta chains share one sample of origin, sequenced in a study of cytomegalovirus exposure and HLA in healthy donors. The primer mix had 60 Vbeta and 13 Jbeta primers. Measured with immunoSEQ multiplex PCR; TCRdb has only the in-frame clones, and not every one. The repertoire has around 150,000 clones, less than 80% of them found once; the top ten carry roughly 2%. The material sequenced was PBMCs. All receptors come from a man aged 40-49 years in good health and CMV-seronegative.

This chain connects TRBV5-4 to TRBJ2-1; D ambiguous. This CDR3 spans 14 amino acids. Germline V gene lookup returns CDR1 SGHNT and CDR2 YYREEE (reference sequence). The germline V and J ends were trimmed by 4 bases and 0 bases, with 8 bases remaining between them. This chain's CDR3 is CASSPESSYNEQFF. In DNA, the CDR3 is TGTGCCAGCAGCCCCGAGAGCTCCTACAATGAGCAGTTCTTC. Combining the CDR3 with reference TRBV5-4 and TRBJ2-1 gives the whole variable domain ETGVTQSPTHLIKTRGQQVTLRCSSQSGHNTVSWYQQALGQGPQFIFQYYREEENGRGNFPPRFSGLQFPNYSSELNVNALELDDSALYLCASSPESSYNEQFFGPGTRLTVL.

The chain is built from TRBV7-2 and TRBJ2-2; weak D call: TRBD2 (6 bases). This CDR3 is 15 amino acids long. Germline assignment: CDR1 SGHTA and CDR2 FQGNSA. V was clipped by 4 bases and J by 2 bases, with 11 bases between them. CDR3 amino acids: CASSSSGTNTGELFF. The CDR3 region has the DNA TGTGCCAGCAGCTCCTCCGGGACTAACACCGGGGAGCTGTTTTTT.

V gene TRBV2 combines with J gene TRBJ2-7; D is unresolved. This CDR3 is built from 13 residues. Germline values: CDR1 SNHLY, CDR2 FYNNEI. Trimming took 9 bases from V and 2 from J, leaving 14 bases between them. The CDR3 here is CASCADSTYEQYF. In DNA, the CDR3 is TGTGCCAGTTGTGCGGATTCAACCTACGAGCAGTACTTC.

The chain employs TRBV28 and TRBJ2-7, with 9 bases aligning to TRBD2. CDR1 is MDHEN and CDR2 is SYDVKM in the germline V gene. V trimming: 6 bases; J trimming: 3 bases; junction bases outside the gene matches: 6. The CDR3 sequence is 14 residues long. The CDR3 loop reads CASSGGRALYEQYF. The CDR3 DNA sequence: TGTGCCAGCAGCGGCGGGAGGGCCCTCTACGAGCAGTACTTC.

This sequence joins TRBV5-4 and TRBJ2-1; TRBD2 matches 11 bases. The germline CDR1 and CDR2 sequences are SGHNT and YYREEE (reference sequence). This CDR3 has 15 residues. V shed 5 bases and J 3 bases; nucleotides not matched to a gene: 4. The CDR3 nucleotides are TGTGCCAGCAGTACCGGGACTAGCGGCTACAATGAGCAGTTCTTC. Its translation: CASSTGTSGYNEQFF.

This chain uses TRBV5-1 with TRBJ2-5, with a tentative D call TRBD2 (6 bases). The DNA end is more similar to TRBJ2-7, so the J call may be wrong. Per the germline V gene, CDR1 is SGHRS and CDR2 is YFSETQ. This CDR3 is 11 amino acids long. The CDR3 DNA reads TGCGCCAGCAAGGAGGGCTACGAGCAGTACTTC. As protein: CASKEGYEQYF.